Sequencing of this TCR gamma chain was carried out in a study of gamma-delta chains in newborns, infants, children. The wider study: Innate gammadelta T cells reportedly expand polyclonally right after birth, driven by microbial exposure, per the title.

The trim removed 0 bases at V and 12 bases at J, leaving 14 bases unmatched. The CDR3 consists of 14 residues. The germline CDR1 and CDR2 sequences are VINAFY and YDVSNSKD. TCRdb ran CATT on the reads. The sample has around 3,600 gamma-chain clones; about 63% are singletons. This clone was observed a single time. Input material: blood. This receptor was identified in a child who was a newborn, infant or young child, either healthy, febrile or measles-vaccinated (not recorded which). The chain carries TRGV5 and TRGJ1 or TRGJ2. The J gene, absent from TCRdb, was called here by matching the DNA to germline. The CDR3 region is CATWDRPLLRGKLF. CDR3 bases: TGTGCCACCTGGGACAGGCCGTTGCTAAGGGGGAAACTCTTT.